This TCR beta chain was obtained from a study of tumor and adjacent non-tumor tissue in lung cancer. The overall study: Each sample yielded 3.5 million to 5 million productive TCRbeta reads on average. General study points: Top 100 clones took a larger repertoire share in normal lung. TCR diversity was significantly greater in tumor than normal lung tissue. Higher tumor TCR diversity was associated with shorter survival.

V was trimmed by 6 bases and J by 1 base, leaving 22 bases between them. This CDR3 contains 17 residues. Germline V lookup: CDR1 DFQATT, CDR2 SNEGSKA (reference sequence). TCRbeta libraries were built with three rounds of nested PCR, modified from ARM-PCR. TCRdb independently ran MiXCR on the multiplex PCR reads; one entry per CDR3 protein. This table has fewer than 100,000 distinct CDR3 sequences, about 82% appearing once. This sample's RNA came from whole unsorted tissue. Distant lung tissue was collected more than 3 cm away from the tumor edge. As to this clonotype: Its antigen is not identified.

Specimen: distant non-tumor lung tissue. The chain combines TRBV20-1 with TRBJ2-4, with unresolved D. This sequence was found in a man in his 60s with non-small cell lung cancer. CDR3 bases: TGCAGTGCCAACCTCGGCCGGGCCACCGATGCCAAAAACATTCAGTACTTC. Its translation is CSANLGRATDAKNIQYF.